The sequence of this TCR beta chain was determined in a study of T-cell memory formation after mild COVID-19. Overall study context: Largely donor-specific TCR clusters were found.

At least ten counts were recorded for this clonotype. Its antigen is unidentified. V was cut by 2 bases and J by 2 bases, with 8 bases left in between. There are 14 residues in the CDR3. Germline CDR1 SGHRS, CDR2 YFSETQ. Study results and caveats: Cross-reactive memory seemingly joined, as some responding clones were found in pre-infection memory.

After 5'RACE with constant-segment primers, TCR alpha and TCR beta cDNA libraries carrying sample barcodes and UMIs were obtained. TCRdb processed the 5' RACE reads anew with MiXCR; each CDR3 protein has one entry. The sample records roughly 250,000 distinct CDR3 sequences, roughly 15% being singletons. The sequence derives from a man in his late teens or twenties who had mild COVID-19 (a few samples of this study predate the infection). Cell type and time point are not known. The source material was PBMCs or a T cell subset sorted from them (not recorded which). V and J are TRBV5-1 and TRBJ2-1; D call uncertain. The CDR3 bases are TGCGCCAGCAGCTTAGGTCAGGCCTACAATGAGCAGTTCTTC. Protein product: CASSLGQAYNEQFF.